The 32 T cell receptor beta chains below were found in one sample sequenced in a study of T cells in Graves' hyperthyroidism and ophthalmopathy. Amplification yielded TCR beta CDR3 regions, with RNA transcripts as the source. First-round RT-PCR of the TCR CDR3 relied on the HTBI primer set. TCRdb fed the multiplex PCR reads into MiXCR, producing one record per CDR3 protein. The sample holds 500,000 or so distinct CDR3 sequences, roughly 18% seen once. Sequenced material: blood. Receptor source: a woman younger than 30 with Graves' ophthalmopathy.

A word on this clonotype: Possible read error: a much larger clone is one base away. V and J are TRBV2 and TRBJ2-2; 8 nucleotides match TRBD2. V gave up 11 bases and J gave up 6 bases; unmatched junction bases: 17. Germline lookup yields CDR1 SNHLY and CDR2 FYNNEI. The CDR3 runs 16 residues. The CDR3 sequence is CACRGTSFVMSGELFF. CDR3 bases: TGTGCCTGCCGAGGGACTAGTTTCGTGATGTCCGGGGAGCTGTTTTTT.

This clonotype was detected ten times or more. The gene calls are TRBV28 and TRBJ1-1; no definite D call. The V end lost 10 bases, the J end lost 0 bases, and 9 bases lay between the germline ends. The CDR3 sequence is 12 residues long. From germline, CDR1 is MDHEN and CDR2 SYDVKM. CDR3 sequence: CATRTMNTEAFF. CDR3 nucleotides: TGTGCCACCAGAACAATGAACACTGAAGCTTTCTTT. The variable domain in full, completed from reference TRBV28 and TRBJ1-1, reads DVKVTQSSRYLVKRTGEKVFLECVQDMDHENMFWYRQDPGLGLRLIYFSYDVKMKEKGDIPEGYSVSREKKERFSLILESASTNQTSMYLCATRTMNTEAFFGQGTRLTVV.

In this sample, this clonotype turned up many times. The chain joins TRBV2 to TRBJ2-1; 7 bases map to TRBD2. The V and J ends lost 1 base and 8 bases, in that order; junction bases with no gene match: 5. The CDR3 contains 14 residues. Germline V gene lookup returns CDR1 SNHLY and CDR2 FYNNEI. For the CDR3, the DNA is TGTGCCAGCAGTGAAGTTTCGAGCGGGGATGAGCAGTTCTTC. Protein sequence: CASSEVSSGDEQFF. The full variable domain, with the rest looked up from reference TRBV2 and TRBJ2-1, is EPEVTQTPSHQVTQMGQEVILRCVPISNHLYFYWYRQILGQKVEFLVSFYNNEISEKSEIFDDQFSVERPDGSNFTLKIRSTKLEDSAMYFCASSEVSSGDEQFFGPGTRLTVL.

This clonotype was recorded many times. CDR3 loop: CASSPRQGLSEKLFF. The DNA of the CDR3 is TGTGCCAGCAGCCCCCGACAGGGGTTGAGTGAAAAACTGTTTTTT. The chain recombines TRBV3-1 with TRBJ1-4; 8 positions agree with TRBD1. After removal of 4 bases from V and 7 bases from J, the junction contained 8 bases not matched to a gene. CDR3 length: 15 residues. CDR1 is LGHDT, CDR2 YNNKEL, per germline (reference sequence).

This clonotype was seen repeatedly, ten times or more. The junction departs from germline at one end; a sequencing error may be responsible. The J gene is TRBJ2-5, the V gene TRBV10-2; D uncertain. Germline V lookup: CDR1 WSHSY, CDR2 SAAADI. The CDR3 sequence is 14 residues long. The CDR3 nucleotides are TGCACCAGCAGTGAGGTAGTGAGTCGGGAGACCCAGTACTTC. It codes for CTSSEVVSRETQYF.

J is TRBJ2-1 and V is TRBV5-1; TRBD1 aligns across 10 bases. CDR1 is SGHRS and CDR2 is YFSETQ in the germline V gene. With V trimmed by 6 bases and J by 6 bases, 9 bases remained unmatched. The CDR3 is 15 residues long. Here the CDR3 reads CASKRDRGTGNEQFF. CDR3 nucleotides: TGCGCCAGCAAAAGGGACAGGGGAACGGGCAATGAGCAGTTCTTC.

The V and J genes are TRBV20-1 and TRBJ2-7; tentatively, D is TRBD1 (6 bases). V lost 0 bases to trimming and J lost 4 bases, with 13 bases between them. CDR3 size: 14 residues. CDR1 is DFQATT and CDR2 is SNEGSKA in the germline V gene (reference sequence). CDR3 residues: CSARDSRQVYEQYF. The CDR3 DNA sequence: TGCAGTGCTAGAGACTCCCGACAGGTGTACGAGCAGTACTTC.

This chain joins TRBV6-1 and TRBJ1-1, with D unclear. Trimming left V 7 bases short and J 3 bases short, with 6 bases between. The CDR3 loop spans 11 amino acids. Germline V CDR1 and CDR2: MNHNS, SASEGT. The CDR3 here is CASNPHTEAFF. In DNA form, the CDR3 reads TGTGCCAGCAATCCCCACACTGAAGCTTTCTTT.

This clonotype occurred many times. CDR3 amino acids: CASDQGGTQYF. The CDR3 region has the DNA TGTGCCAGCGATCAGGGAGGGACCCAGTACTTC. V usage is TRBV2 and J usage is TRBJ2-5; TRBD2 might be the D (6 bases). Germline CDR1 and CDR2: SNHLY and FYNNEI. V shed 8 bases and J shed 7 bases, with 11 bases lying between them. The CDR3 is 11 amino acids.

J is TRBJ2-1 and V is TRBV27; D possibly corresponds to TRBD2 (5 bases). Trimming shortened V by 4 bases and J by 4 bases, and 8 bases separated the two germline ends. Germline-derived CDR1 and CDR2 are MNHEY and SMNVEV (reference sequence). The CDR3 is 13 residues long. The CDR3 reads CASSSTTYNEQFF. CDR3 nucleotide sequence: TGTGCCAGCAGTTCGACTACTTACAATGAGCAGTTCTTC.

The genes are TRBV5-1 and TRBJ2-3; TRBD1 aligns across 9 bases. The J segment lost 3 bases and the V segment lost 6 bases, leaving 8 bases of the junction unmatched. Looked up from germline, CDR1 is SGHRS and CDR2 is YFSETQ. This CDR3 is 15 amino acids long. Here the CDR3 DNA reads TGCGCCAGCACTTTTGGACAGGGGTTAACAGATACGCAGTATTTT. Protein: CASTFGQGLTDTQYF.

Many counts were recorded for this clonotype. The genes are TRBV27 and TRBJ2-7, with 12 bases fitting TRBD1. The CDR3 is made up of 15 amino acids. Germline V gene data show CDR1 as MNHEY and CDR2 as SMNVEV (reference sequence). The ends lost 5 bases at V and 5 bases at J; junction bases unmatched: 7. The CDR3 spells CASSPRDRGRNEQYF. In DNA form, the CDR3 reads TGTGCCAGCAGTCCCCGGGACAGGGGGCGGAACGAGCAGTACTTC.

In nucleotides, the CDR3 is TGTGCCTGGAGTACACTCAGGGGGCTCAGTTCACCCCTCCACTTT. Translating gives CAWSTLRGLSSPLHF. The chain employs TRBV30 and TRBJ1-6, with 8 bases that match TRBD1. CDR1 is GTSNPN, CDR2 SVGIG, per germline (reference sequence). The J segment lost 9 bases and the V segment lost 2 bases, leaving 9 bases of the junction unmatched. The CDR3 covers 15 residues.

This clonotype has at least ten counts. The CDR3 sequence: CASSDRTNYGYTF. The CDR3 coding sequence is TGTGCCTCCTCGGACAGGACCAACTATGGCTACACCTTC. J is TRBJ1-2 and V is TRBV30; TRBD1 matches at 7 bases. Germline loops: CDR1 GTSNPN, CDR2 SVGIG (reference sequence). V dropped 7 bases and J dropped 2; count of bases not matched to a gene: 7. The CDR3 runs 13 residues.

The V call is TRBV20-1, the J call TRBJ1-1, with 9 bases fitting TRBD1. The CDR3 contains 12 residues. After removal of 8 bases from V and 7 bases from J, the junction contained 8 bases not matched to a gene. Germline lookup yields CDR1 DFQATT and CDR2 SNEGSKA (reference sequence). The CDR3 nucleotides are TGCAGTACCGGACAGGGGCAGGATGAAGCTTTCTTT. This encodes CSTGQGQDEAFF.

This clonotype was counted ten times or more. V usage is TRBV12-3 or TRBV12-4 and J usage is TRBJ2-2, with D perhaps matching TRBD1 (5 bases). V gave up 6 bases and J gave up 1 base, with 9 bases separating them. The CDR3 runs to 14 residues. The CDR3 DNA reads as TGTGCCAGCAGCTTTAGGGGGAACACCGGGGAGCTGTTTTTT. Residues: CASSFRGNTGELFF.

The V and J genes are TRBV12-3 or TRBV12-4 and TRBJ2-2; 14 bases align to TRBD2. V lost 7 bases, J lost 4 bases, and 8 bases stayed unmatched. The CDR3 loop spans 17 amino acids. CDR3 coding DNA: TGTGCCAGCATTTGGGGACTAGCGGGAGTCGGCACCGGGGAGCTGTTTTTT. It specifies CASIWGLAGVGTGELFF.

This clonotype was counted ten times or more. This rearrangement joins TRBV13 to TRBJ2-3; TRBD1 matches 8 bases. The CDR3 covers 15 residues. V lost 7 bases, J lost 2 bases, and 8 bases stayed unmatched. Germline CDR1 and CDR2: PRHDT and FYEKMQ (reference sequence). The CDR3 sequence: CASTQRTGLTDTQYF. DNA for the CDR3: TGTGCCAGCACCCAACGGACAGGGCTCACAGATACGCAGTATTTT.

This clonotype was detected ten times or more. The chain employs TRBV27 and TRBJ1-2; TRBD1 agrees at 11 bases. CDR3 length: 15 residues. V lost 6 bases, J lost 0 bases, and 3 bases stayed unmatched. Germline assignment: CDR1 MNHEY and CDR2 SMNVEV (reference sequence). CDR3 loop: CASRLGQGANYGYTF. The CDR3 DNA reads TGTGCCAGCAGGTTGGGACAGGGGGCTAACTATGGCTACACCTTC.

This chain uses TRBV6-5 with TRBJ2-5, with D perhaps being TRBD1 or TRBD2 (5 bases each). Germline V gives CDR1 MNHEY, CDR2 SVGAGI. The CDR3 is 16 residues long. V lost 0 bases to trimming and J lost 1 base, with 12 bases between them. The CDR3 DNA is TGTGCCAGCAGTTACTCAGCGGCAGGGATCCAAGAGACCCAGTACTTC. Amino acid sequence: CASSYSAAGIQETQYF.

The V gene is TRBV7-3, the J gene TRBJ2-7, with TRBD1 matching over 9 bases. The length of the CDR3 is 13 residues. The junction had 4 bases not matched to a gene; V was cut back by 4 bases and J by 6 bases. Looked up from germline, CDR1 is SGHTA and CDR2 is FQGTGA. DNA of the CDR3: TGTGCCAGCAGCTCGGGACAGGGTGCCGAGCAGTACTTC. Its translation is CASSSGQGAEQYF.

V is TRBV28 and J is TRBJ2-2; 8 bases map to TRBD2. J lost 5 bases, V lost 5 bases, and 13 bases had no gene match. Germline V gives CDR1 MDHEN, CDR2 SYDVKM. This CDR3 contains 17 residues. CDR3 bases: TGTGCCAGCAGTGGAGTAGGGGCGGGAGGAGGGACCGGGGAGCTGTTTTTT. Translating it yields CASSGVGAGGGTGELFF.

This clonotype has ten or more counts. Here the CDR3 DNA reads TGTGCGGCCCGGGGCGCTAGCACAGATACGCAGTATTTT. Amino acid sequence: CAARGASTDTQYF. This sequence joins TRBV6-1 and TRBJ2-3; D could derive from TRBD1 or TRBD2 (5 bases each). Germline V gives CDR1 MNHNS, CDR2 SASEGT. CDR3 length: 13 residues.

This clonotype was found many times. This chain links TRBV6-1 with TRBJ2-7; 9 nucleotides line up with TRBD2. Germline CDR1 MNHNS, CDR2 SASEGT. Trimming removed 3 bases from V and 7 bases from J; junction bases left unmatched: 10. The CDR3 consists of 15 residues. In DNA form, the CDR3 reads TGTGCCAGCAGTGAGATTAGCGGGAGTTTTTATGAGCAGTACTTC. It translates to CASSEISGSFYEQYF.

The chain carries TRBV7-9 and TRBJ1-4; possible D gene TRBD1, 6 bases. Trimming left V 1 base short and J 3 bases short, with 6 bases between. The CDR3 is 14 amino acids. Per germline, CDR1 SEHNR and CDR2 FQNEAQ (reference sequence). The DNA for the CDR3 is TGTGCCAGCAGCTTAGGGACAGCTAATGAAAAACTGTTTTTT. Its protein is CASSLGTANEKLFF.

The V gene is TRBV18, the J gene TRBJ1-6, with 8 bases matching TRBD1. Germline CDR1 is KGHSH and CDR2 is LQKENI. The junction had 3 bases not matched to a gene; V was cut back by 2 bases and J by 6 bases. This CDR3 is built from 15 residues. Here the CDR3 reads CASSPETGVNSPLHF. DNA for the CDR3: TGTGCCAGCTCACCAGAGACAGGGGTTAATTCACCCCTCCACTTT.

On this clonotype itself: Germline and junction disagree at one end, which may indicate a read error. This chain uses TRBV28 with TRBJ1-4; D gene ambiguous. Looked up from germline, CDR1 is MDHEN and CDR2 is SYDVKM. This CDR3 comprises 13 residues. For the CDR3, the DNA is TGTGCCAGCAAGCCTGGCAGTAGAGAAAAACTGTCTTTT. Its translation: CASKPGSREKLSF.

The V gene is TRBV7-3, the J gene TRBJ2-5; D is ambiguous. This CDR3 comprises 12 residues. CDR1 and CDR2 (germline): SGHTA, FQGTGA. The V gene lost 8 bases and the J gene lost 5 bases, with 12 bases spanning the gap. This CDR3 is CASGPNMETQYF. The DNA for the CDR3 is TGTGCCAGCGGCCCAAACATGGAGACCCAGTACTTC.

This clonotype has a handful of counts. The chain combines TRBV7-3 with TRBJ2-3, with D uncertain. Deletions cut 5 bases from V and 6 bases from J, with 21 bases between. Per the germline V gene, CDR1 is SGHTA and CDR2 is FQGTGA. CDR3 length: 16 residues. The CDR3 DNA is TGTGCCAGCAGCCCCTCGGCCTCTCTCACTCTGGATACGCAGTATTTT. Amino acids: CASSPSASLTLDTQYF.

This sequence joins TRBV29-1 and TRBJ2-7, with 7 bases aligning to TRBD1. Germline trimming cut 6 bases from V and 6 bases from J; bases unmatched to any gene: 11. The CDR3 contains 13 residues. CDR1 is SQVTM and CDR2 is ANQGSEA in the germline V gene. CDR3 loop: CSVVITGAVEQYF. In DNA, the CDR3 is TGCAGCGTCGTAATAACAGGGGCGGTCGAGCAGTACTTC.

This clonotype occurred many times. This chain connects TRBV2 to TRBJ2-1; weak D call: TRBD1 (7 bases). The CDR3 is 18 amino acids. V gave up 0 bases and J gave up 7 bases, with 22 bases separating them. Germline CDR1 reads SNHLY; CDR2 reads FYNNEI. CDR3 DNA: TGTGCCAGCAGTGAAGCGCCGCGCCCCGGAGGGGGCGGGAATGAGCAGTTCTTC. It codes for CASSEAPRPGGGGNEQFF.

This clonotype came up many times. The chain joins TRBV20-1 to TRBJ1-1, with 8 bases lining up with TRBD1. The CDR3 is made up of 13 amino acids. Looked up from germline, CDR1 is DFQATT and CDR2 is SNEGSKA (reference sequence). V was clipped by 5 bases and J by 4 bases; unmatched bases: 6. The CDR3 protein is CSAVTGVGTEAFF. The CDR3 nucleotides are TGCAGTGCTGTGACAGGGGTGGGCACTGAAGCTTTCTTT.